The 7 T cell receptor beta chains in this list originate from one sample, sequenced in a study of T cell repertoires in cytomegalovirus infection. TCRdb reanalysed the reads using MiXCR and keeps one entry per CDR3 protein. The data show under 300,000 distinct CDR3 sequences, over 15% seen once. The specimen sequenced was CD8+ T cells from PBMCs. The receptors here all came from a human donor in good health (CMV status not recorded). Some clones in this sample may be carry-over from other donors' samples.

This clonotype was recorded at least ten times. V usage is TRBV7-9 and J usage is TRBJ2-5, with D possibly being TRBD1 (5 bases). Germline CDR1 SEHNR, CDR2 FQNEAQ (reference sequence). The V end was cut by 5 bases, the J end by 0 bases, with 10 bases between. CDR3 length: 14 residues. The CDR3 DNA is TGTGCCAGCAGCCCCGACAGCCACCAAGAGACCCAGTACTTC. This translates into CASSPDSHQETQYF.

This clonotype was counted at least ten times. The rearrangement links TRBV29-1 to TRBJ2-5; 7 nucleotides agree with TRBD1. This CDR3 is built from 15 residues. Losses at the gene ends were 5 bases for V and 5 bases for J; bases not matched to a gene: 14. Germline-derived CDR1 and CDR2 are SQVTM and ANQGSEA. Here the CDR3 reads CSVPQHDRDGETQYF. The DNA of the CDR3 is TGCAGCGTTCCCCAGCACGACAGGGACGGGGAGACCCAGTACTTC.

The sample holds a few counts of this clonotype. The chain combines TRBV6-1 with TRBJ2-2, with D unresolved. The CDR3 is 15 residues long. CDR1 MNHNS and CDR2 SASEGT come from the germline V gene. Trimming stripped 6 bases from V and 2 bases from J, with 13 bases between. CDR3 coding DNA: TGTGCCAGCAGCGACGTCACACCTAACACCGGGGAGCTGTTTTTT. Encoded protein: CASSDVTPNTGELFF.

This clonotype was observed a handful of times. The chain employs TRBV7-6 and TRBJ1-4; D call uncertain. The CDR3 sequence is 14 residues long. The germline V and J ends were trimmed by 5 bases and 0 bases, with 7 bases remaining between them. Per the germline V gene, CDR1 is SGHVS and CDR2 is FNYEAQ. DNA for the CDR3: TGTGCCAGCAGCCCATTCGCAACTAATGAAAAACTGTTTTTT. This encodes CASSPFATNEKLFF.

The chain links TRBV14 to TRBJ2-7; TRBD1 matches 7 bases. V lost 2 bases, J lost 11 bases, and 9 bases stayed unmatched. The germline V gene has CDR1 SGHDN and CDR2 FVKESK. There are 13 residues in the CDR3. For the CDR3, the DNA is TGTGCCAGCAGCCAAACGAGAACAGGGGTGGAGTACTTC. This sequence encodes CASSQTRTGVEYF. Full variable domain (rest looked up from reference TRBV14 and TRBJ2-7): EAGVTQFPSHSVIEKGQTVTLRCDPISGHDNLYWYRRVMGKEIKFLLHFVKESKQDESGMPNNRFLAERTGGTYSTLKVQPAELEDSGVYFCASSQTRTGVEYFGPGTRLTVT.

As for this clonotype: A much larger clonotype is one base distant, so this may be a read error. The missing conserved phenylalanine or tryptophan at the end of this CDR3 makes a read error likely. CDR3 bases: TGTGCCAGCAGCTTCCGACAGGTCGGTGAGCAGTTCCTC. It codes for CASSFRQVGEQFL. The rearrangement links TRBV5-6 to TRBJ2-1; TRBD1 might be the D (6 bases). Per germline, CDR1 SGHDT and CDR2 YYEEEE. This CDR3 has 13 residues. Trimming removed 2 bases from V and 9 bases from J, with 12 bases in between.

This clonotype occurred many times. This chain uses TRBV28 with TRBJ2-7, with D tentatively TRBD1 or TRBD2 (5 bases each). Trimming removed 3 bases at V and 0 bases at J, with 9 bases between. Per the germline V gene, CDR1 is MDHEN and CDR2 is SYDVKM. The length of the CDR3 is 14 residues. CDR3 coding DNA: TGTGCCAGCAGTTTTTGGGGGAGCTCCTACGAGCAGTACTTC. Its protein product is CASSFWGSSYEQYF.